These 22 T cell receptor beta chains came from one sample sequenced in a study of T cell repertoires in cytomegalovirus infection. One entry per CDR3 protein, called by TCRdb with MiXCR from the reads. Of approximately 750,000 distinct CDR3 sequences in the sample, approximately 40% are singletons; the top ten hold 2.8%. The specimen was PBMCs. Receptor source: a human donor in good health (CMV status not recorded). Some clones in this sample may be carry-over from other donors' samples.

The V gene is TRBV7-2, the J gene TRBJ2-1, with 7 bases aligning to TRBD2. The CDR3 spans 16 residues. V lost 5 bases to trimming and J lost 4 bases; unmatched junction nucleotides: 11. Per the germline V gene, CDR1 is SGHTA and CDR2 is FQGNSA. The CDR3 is CASSRPGGLAYNEQFF. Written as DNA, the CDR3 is TGTGCCAGCAGCCGACCGGGAGGTTTAGCGTACAATGAGCAGTTCTTC.

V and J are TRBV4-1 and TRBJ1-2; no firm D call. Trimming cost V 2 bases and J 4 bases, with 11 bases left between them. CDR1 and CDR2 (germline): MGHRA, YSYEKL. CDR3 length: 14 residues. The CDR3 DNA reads TGCGCCAGCAGCCAACCTAAGACTCTCTATGGCTACACCTTC. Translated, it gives CASSQPKTLYGYTF.

This chain's CDR3 is CSVEGGPREAFF. In DNA form, the CDR3 reads TGCAGCGTTGAGGGCGGACCGCGTGAAGCTTTCTTT. This chain uses TRBV29-1 with TRBJ1-1; no clear D gene. The CDR3 covers 12 residues. V was trimmed by 3 bases and J by 7 bases, leaving 12 bases between them. Germline CDR1 reads SQVTM; CDR2 reads ANQGSEA.

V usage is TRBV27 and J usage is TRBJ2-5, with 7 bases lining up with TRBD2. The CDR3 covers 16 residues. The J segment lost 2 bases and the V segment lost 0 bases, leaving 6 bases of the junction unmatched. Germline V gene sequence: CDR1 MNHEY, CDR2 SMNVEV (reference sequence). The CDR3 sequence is CASSLSGGSSQETQYF. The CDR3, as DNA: TGTGCCAGCAGTTTATCGGGGGGGAGCAGTCAAGAGACCCAGTACTTC.

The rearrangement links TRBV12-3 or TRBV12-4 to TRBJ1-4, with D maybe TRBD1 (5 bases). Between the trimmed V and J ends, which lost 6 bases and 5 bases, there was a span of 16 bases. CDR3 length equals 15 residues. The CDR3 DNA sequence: TGTGCCAGCAGGTCAAACAGGAGACCCAATGAAAAACTGTTTTTT. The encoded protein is CASRSNRRPNEKLFF.

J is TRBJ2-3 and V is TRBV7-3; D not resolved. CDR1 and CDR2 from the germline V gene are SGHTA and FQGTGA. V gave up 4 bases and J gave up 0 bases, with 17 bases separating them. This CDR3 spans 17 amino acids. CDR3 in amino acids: CASSSDPTTDSTDTQYF. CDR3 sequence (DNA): TGTGCCAGCAGCTCCGACCCCACTACGGATAGCACAGATACGCAGTATTTT.

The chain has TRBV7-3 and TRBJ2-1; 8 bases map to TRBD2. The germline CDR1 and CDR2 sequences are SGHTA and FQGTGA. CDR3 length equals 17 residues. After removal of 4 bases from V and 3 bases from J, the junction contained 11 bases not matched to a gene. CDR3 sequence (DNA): TGTGCCAGCAGCTCTACCCCGGGTCGGGGGGGCTACAATGAGCAGTTCTTC. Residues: CASSSTPGRGGYNEQFF.

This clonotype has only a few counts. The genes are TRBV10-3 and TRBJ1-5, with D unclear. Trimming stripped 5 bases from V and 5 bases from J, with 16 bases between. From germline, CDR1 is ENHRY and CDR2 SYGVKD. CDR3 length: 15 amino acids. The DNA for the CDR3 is TGTGCCATCAGTCCCCTTGGTGGGAAAGATCAGCCCCAGCATTTT. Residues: CAISPLGGKDQPQHF.

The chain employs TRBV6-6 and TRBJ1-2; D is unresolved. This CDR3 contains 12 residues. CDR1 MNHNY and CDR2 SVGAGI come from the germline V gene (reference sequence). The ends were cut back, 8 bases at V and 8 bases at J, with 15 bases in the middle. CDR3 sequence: CASGRHPEGYTF. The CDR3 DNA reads TGTGCCAGCGGGAGGCACCCGGAAGGCTACACCTTC.

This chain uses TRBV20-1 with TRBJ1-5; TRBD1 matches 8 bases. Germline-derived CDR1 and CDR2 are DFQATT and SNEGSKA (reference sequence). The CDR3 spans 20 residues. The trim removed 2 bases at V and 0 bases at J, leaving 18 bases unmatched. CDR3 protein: CSARPVKGQGRSGSNQPQHF. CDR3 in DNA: TGCAGTGCTAGACCCGTCAAAGGACAGGGCCGATCAGGTAGCAATCAGCCCCAGCATTTT.

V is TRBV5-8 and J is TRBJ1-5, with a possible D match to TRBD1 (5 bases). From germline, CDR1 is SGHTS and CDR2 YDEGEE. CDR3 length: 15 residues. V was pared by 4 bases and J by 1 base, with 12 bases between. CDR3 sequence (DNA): TGTGCCAGCAGCGCCGGGACTCTCAGCAATCAGCCCCAGCATTTT. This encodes CASSAGTLSNQPQHF.

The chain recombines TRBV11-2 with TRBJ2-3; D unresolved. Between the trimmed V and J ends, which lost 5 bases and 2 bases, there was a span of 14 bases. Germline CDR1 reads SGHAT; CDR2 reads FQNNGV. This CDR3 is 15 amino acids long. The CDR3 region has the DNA TGTGCCAGCAGCCCTAGAAGTGGGCCCACAGATACGCAGTATTTT. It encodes CASSPRSGPTDTQYF.

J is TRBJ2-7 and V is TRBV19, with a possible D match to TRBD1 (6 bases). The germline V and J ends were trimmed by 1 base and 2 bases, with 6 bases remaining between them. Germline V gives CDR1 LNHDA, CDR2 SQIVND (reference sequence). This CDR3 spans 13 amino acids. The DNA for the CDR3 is TGTGCCAGTAGTATAGGACAGGCCTACGAGCAGTACTTC. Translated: CASSIGQAYEQYF.

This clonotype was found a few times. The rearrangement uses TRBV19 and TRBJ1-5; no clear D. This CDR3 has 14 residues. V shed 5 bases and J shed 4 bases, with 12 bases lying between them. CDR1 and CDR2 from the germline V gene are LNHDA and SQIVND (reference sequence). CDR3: CASSPIWGNQPQHF. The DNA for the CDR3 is TGTGCCAGTAGTCCTATATGGGGAAATCAGCCCCAGCATTTT.

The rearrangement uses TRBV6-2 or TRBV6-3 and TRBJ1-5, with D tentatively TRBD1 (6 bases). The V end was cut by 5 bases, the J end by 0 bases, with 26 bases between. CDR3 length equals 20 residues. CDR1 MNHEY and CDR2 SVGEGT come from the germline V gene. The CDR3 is CASSLRPHSRDIYSNQPQHF. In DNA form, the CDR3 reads TGTGCCAGCAGTCTCCGACCCCATTCCCGGGACATTTATAGCAATCAGCCCCAGCATTTT.

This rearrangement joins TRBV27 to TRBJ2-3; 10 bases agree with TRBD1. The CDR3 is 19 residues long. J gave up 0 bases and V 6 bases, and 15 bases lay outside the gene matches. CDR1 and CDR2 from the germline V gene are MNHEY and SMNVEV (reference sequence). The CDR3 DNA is TGTGCCAGCAGACAAAAAGCACATCGACAGGGGGCGAGCACAGATACGCAGTATTTT. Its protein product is CASRQKAHRQGASTDTQYF.

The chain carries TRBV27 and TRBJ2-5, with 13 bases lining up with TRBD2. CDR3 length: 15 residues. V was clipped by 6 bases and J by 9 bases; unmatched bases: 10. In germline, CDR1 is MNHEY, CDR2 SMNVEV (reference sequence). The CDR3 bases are TGTGCCAGCAGCGGGACTAGCGGGACACGGGCGTCCCAGTACTTC. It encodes CASSGTSGTRASQYF.

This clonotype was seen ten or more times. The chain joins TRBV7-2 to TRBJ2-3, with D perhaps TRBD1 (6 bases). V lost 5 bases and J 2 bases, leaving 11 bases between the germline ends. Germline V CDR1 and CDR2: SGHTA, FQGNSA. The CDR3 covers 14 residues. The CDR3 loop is CASSVTGLTDTQYF. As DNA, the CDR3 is TGTGCCAGCAGCGTTACAGGGCTCACAGATACGCAGTATTTT.

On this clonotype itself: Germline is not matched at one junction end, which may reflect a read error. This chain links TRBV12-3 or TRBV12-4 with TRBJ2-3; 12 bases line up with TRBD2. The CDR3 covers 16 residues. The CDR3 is CASSPILAGGTDTPYF. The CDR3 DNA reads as TGTGCCAGCAGTCCAATACTAGCGGGGGGCACAGATACGCCGTATTTT.

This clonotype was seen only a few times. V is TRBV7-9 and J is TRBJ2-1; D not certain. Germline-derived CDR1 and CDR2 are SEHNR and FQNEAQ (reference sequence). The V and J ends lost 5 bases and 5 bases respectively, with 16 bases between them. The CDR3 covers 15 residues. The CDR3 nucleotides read TGTGCCAGCAGCCCCTTCGCGCGCGACCACAATGAGCAGTTCTTC. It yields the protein CASSPFARDHNEQFF.

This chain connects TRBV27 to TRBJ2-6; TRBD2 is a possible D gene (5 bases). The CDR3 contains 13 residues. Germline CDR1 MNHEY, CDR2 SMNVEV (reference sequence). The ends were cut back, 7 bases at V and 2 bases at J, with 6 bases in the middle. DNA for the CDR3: TGTGCCAGCATCGGGGCTGGGGCCAACGTCCTGACTTTC. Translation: CASIGAGANVLTF.

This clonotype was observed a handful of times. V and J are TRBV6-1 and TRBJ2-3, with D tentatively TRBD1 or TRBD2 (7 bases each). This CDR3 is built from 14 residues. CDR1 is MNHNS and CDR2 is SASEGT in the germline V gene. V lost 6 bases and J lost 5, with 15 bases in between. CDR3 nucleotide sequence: TGTGCCAGCAGCCACAGGGGCGGGGGAGATACGCAGTATTTT. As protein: CASSHRGGGDTQYF.